These 17 T cell receptor beta chains were sequenced from one sample in a study of blood T cells in healthy people across ages. Alongside a J-beta primer mix, a sample-barcoded 5' primer served in a second PCR lasting roughly 7 to 12 cycles. TCRdb processed the 5' RACE reads anew with MiXCR; each CDR3 protein has one entry. The table has over 1,500,000 distinct CDR3 sequences, about two fifths seen once. The specimen was blood. The receptor set was obtained from a human donor in good health.

CDR3 in DNA: TGCAGCGGGGTCGGCGCGGAGGCAGATACGCAGTATTTT. Translated, it gives CSGVGAEADTQYF. J is TRBJ2-3 and V is TRBV29-1; D possibly corresponds to TRBD2 (5 bases). Germline values: CDR1 SQVTM, CDR2 ANQGSEA. This CDR3 is 13 amino acids long. Trimming left V 7 bases short and J 4 bases short, with 15 bases between.

The chain recombines TRBV6-2 or TRBV6-3 with TRBJ1-4; 10 bases match TRBD1. Germline-derived CDR1 and CDR2 are MNHEY and SVGEGT. Trimming removed 4 bases from V and 6 bases from J; junction bases left unmatched: 5. The CDR3 spans 15 residues. The CDR3 DNA follows: TGTGCCAGCAGTTCGCCGGGACAGGGGTATGAAAAACTGTTTTTT. It is translated as CASSSPGQGYEKLFF.

The DNA for the CDR3 is TGTGCCAGCAGTTTAAGCAGAATCTACGAGCAGTACTTC. The encoded protein is CASSLSRIYEQYF. The gene calls are TRBV12-3 or TRBV12-4 and TRBJ2-7, with unresolved D. Trimming took off 2 bases at V and 3 bases at J, with 8 bases between the two ends. This CDR3 contains 13 residues.

Details on this clonotype: One end of the junction fails to match germline, which may point to a read error. The chain links TRBV29-1 to TRBJ1-2; weak D call: TRBD1 (5 bases). Per the germline V gene, CDR1 is SQVTM and CDR2 is ANQGSEA. The CDR3 is made up of 14 amino acids. CDR3 in DNA: TGCAGCGTAGAAGGTACAGGATCGCGATATGGCTACACCTTC. Amino acids: CSVEGTGSRYGYTF. The full variable domain, with the rest looked up from reference TRBV29-1 and TRBJ1-2, is SAVISQKPSRDICQRGTSLTIQCQVDSQVTMMFWYRQQPGQSLTLIATANQGSEATYESGFVIDKFPISRPNLTFSTLTVSNMSPEDSSIYLCSVEGTGSRYGYTFGSGTRLTVV.

The V gene is TRBV20-1, the J gene TRBJ1-1; TRBD1 might be the D (5 bases). The CDR3 sequence is 14 residues long. Germline lookup yields CDR1 DFQATT and CDR2 SNEGSKA (reference sequence). V lost 4 bases, J lost 7 bases, and 19 bases lay in between. The chain's CDR3 is CSATSGGEGGEAFF. CDR3 bases: TGCAGTGCTACCAGCGGGGGGGAAGGAGGTGAAGCTTTCTTT.

This clonotype was counted between two and nine times. The chain links TRBV12-3 or TRBV12-4 to TRBJ1-5; D is ambiguous. The CDR3 runs 14 residues. Trimming stripped 8 bases from V and 7 bases from J, with 18 bases between. The CDR3 sequence is CASSQLWVQQPQHF. In nucleotides, the CDR3 is TGTGCCAGCTCCCAGTTGTGGGTACAGCAGCCCCAGCATTTT.

This clonotype was counted a few times. The genes are TRBV28 and TRBJ2-7, with D possibly being TRBD2 (5 bases). This CDR3 contains 14 residues. Germline lookup yields CDR1 MDHEN and CDR2 SYDVKM. V shed 7 bases and J shed 2 bases, with 15 bases lying between them. For the CDR3, the DNA is TGTGCCAGCAAACCGGGATCCGAGGCCTACGAGCAGTACTTC. This encodes CASKPGSEAYEQYF. Drawing the rest from reference TRBV28 and TRBJ2-7, the complete variable domain is DVKVTQSSRYLVKRTGEKVFLECVQDMDHENMFWYRQDPGLGLRLIYFSYDVKMKEKGDIPEGYSVSREKKERFSLILESASTNQTSMYLCASKPGSEAYEQYFGPGTRLTVT.

The V call is TRBV3-1, the J call TRBJ2-5, with D hard to call. The germline V gene encodes CDR1 LGHDT and CDR2 YNNKEL (reference sequence). The CDR3 runs to 14 residues. Deletions cut 2 bases from V and 5 bases from J, with 12 bases between. The CDR3 region is CASSQLMGRETQYF. Here the CDR3 DNA reads TGTGCCAGCAGCCAACTGATGGGTCGGGAGACCCAGTACTTC.

The chain has TRBV15 and TRBJ1-2, with D perhaps matching TRBD1 (5 bases). There are 14 residues in the CDR3. In germline, CDR1 is LNHNV, CDR2 YYDKDF (reference sequence). V was shortened by 5 bases and J by 2 bases, with 12 bases between the two germline ends. CDR3 sequence (DNA): TGTGCCACCAGCGGGGGACGGGGGAACTATGGCTACACCTTC. The encoded protein is CATSGGRGNYGYTF.

This clonotype was counted once. The genes are TRBV29-1 and TRBJ2-1, with D perhaps matching TRBD2 (7 bases). V was clipped by 7 bases and J by 9 bases, with 16 bases between them. Germline assignment: CDR1 SQVTM and CDR2 ANQGSEA. CDR3 size: 12 residues. The CDR3 DNA sequence: TGCAGCGCCGGGGGGCTAGCAAGTGAGCAGTTCTTC. Its protein is CSAGGLASEQFF.

This clonotype has more than one count but fewer than ten. The chain recombines TRBV12-3 or TRBV12-4 with TRBJ2-1; D ambiguous. The length of the CDR3 is 12 residues. V was clipped by 2 bases and J by 12 bases, with 11 bases between them. The CDR3 DNA reads as TGTGCCAGCAGTTTACCGGCAGCGAGGCAGTTCTTC. This translates into CASSLPAARQFF.

The chain couples TRBV4-3 to TRBJ1-4; TRBD1 might be the D (5 bases). This CDR3 has 15 residues. Germline CDR1 LGHNA, CDR2 YSLEER. Trimming removed 3 bases from V and 3 bases from J, with 11 bases in between. This CDR3 reads CASSQWRTPNEKLFF. In DNA, the CDR3 is TGCGCCAGCAGCCAGTGGAGGACACCTAATGAAAAACTGTTTTTT.

This rearrangement joins TRBV6-5 to TRBJ1-3, with D uncertain. From germline, CDR1 is MNHEY and CDR2 SVGAGI. The CDR3 is 14 residues long. The V gene lost 2 bases and the J gene lost 0 bases, with 5 bases spanning the gap. The CDR3 loop is CASSYGVSGNTIYF. CDR3 DNA: TGTGCCAGCAGTTACGGGGTCTCTGGAAACACCATATATTTT.

Many counts were recorded for this clonotype. This sequence joins TRBV6-2 or TRBV6-3 and TRBJ2-7; D tentatively fits TRBD1 or TRBD2 (5 bases each). Trimming cost V 8 bases and J 3 bases, with 14 bases left between them. The V gene's germline CDR1 is MNHEY and CDR2 SVGEGT. The CDR3 is made up of 13 amino acids. The CDR3 nucleotides read TGTGCCAGCCGGGACGGGACGGGCTACGAGCAGTACTTC. Its protein product is CASRDGTGYEQYF.

There are a few counts of this clonotype. The V and J genes are TRBV10-3 and TRBJ1-5; TRBD1 matches at 7 bases. Trimming cost V 6 bases and J 2 bases; bases outside gene matches: 7. The CDR3 is made up of 15 amino acids. Per the germline V gene, CDR1 is ENHRY and CDR2 is SYGVKD. CDR3: CAISSTGDGNQPQHF. The CDR3 DNA sequence: TGTGCCATCAGCTCAACAGGGGACGGCAATCAGCCCCAGCATTTT.

Of note for this clonotype: An end of the junction does not agree with germline; a read error may underlie this. The chain joins TRBV7-2 to TRBJ2-7; D may be TRBD1 (6 bases). The CDR3 sequence is 15 residues long. The germline CDR1 and CDR2 sequences are SGHTA and FQGNSA. Here the CDR3 DNA reads TGTGCCGGCAGCTTTACAGGGTACGGTTCCTACGAGCAGTACTTC. Translated, it gives CAGSFTGYGSYEQYF.

In this sample, this clonotype turned up many times. CDR3: CASSVAGSVWNEQFF. The DNA of the CDR3 is TGTGCCAGCAGTGTGGCAGGGAGTGTATGGAATGAGCAGTTCTTC. J is TRBJ2-1 and V is TRBV6-5; the D call may be TRBD1 or TRBD2 (5 bases each). Trimming shortened V by 5 bases and J by 7 bases, and 18 bases separated the two germline ends. The CDR3 runs to 15 residues. Germline loops: CDR1 MNHEY, CDR2 SVGAGI.